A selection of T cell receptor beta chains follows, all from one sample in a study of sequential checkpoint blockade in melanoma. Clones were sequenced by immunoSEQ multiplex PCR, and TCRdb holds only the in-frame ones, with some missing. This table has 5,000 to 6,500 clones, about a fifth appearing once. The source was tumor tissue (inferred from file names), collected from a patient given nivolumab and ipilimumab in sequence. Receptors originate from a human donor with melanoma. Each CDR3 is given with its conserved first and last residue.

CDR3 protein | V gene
CASSYSLAQDTQYF | TRBV6-8
CASSSWDRGTSPLHF | TRBV6-8
CASSPGGIAYNEQFF | TRBV11-3
CAWSKASGGAKNIQYF | TRBV30
CASSGDGVIAEAFF | TRBV10-2
CASSQGVPGNTIYF | TRBV14
CASSYLQGVGDTQYF | TRBV6-8
CAWSPRFYGYTF | TRBV30
CASSVSRSHPTTEQYF | TRBV9
CASSVTGGNYGYTF | TRBV7-6
CASSLLQGMNTEAFF | TRBV11-3
CASSIGLGGSQPQHF | TRBV19
CASSLDGRNTEAFF | TRBV11-3
CASSSTLGTGGAGANVLTF | TRBV11-3
CATLRGNTEAFF | TRBV28
CASIIDESSGNTIYF | TRBV6-8
CASSVGPTGVYGYTF | TRBV9
CASSIEGTSSGNTIYF | TRBV19
CASSEAASSTDTQYF | TRBV6-1
CASSILPEANYGYTF | TRBV2
CASNRQRNEKLFF | TRBV19
CASSYGRSKNIQYF | TRBV6-8
CASSLSSSGGQNEQFF | TRBV11-3
CASSYVGGGLYGYTF | TRBV6-8
CASSPEGASNTEAFF | TRBV11-3
CASSAGTGYADTQYF | TRBV11-3
CASSSPPPPVGNEQFF | TRBV6-8
CASSITGNTEAFF | TRBV19
CASSQRVGIYEQYF | TRBV14
CASRGGIGYTF | TRBV19
CASKIGGGGRNQPQHF | TRBV19
CASSSYRTSGVTDTQYF | TRBV6-8
CSVEDGSGAAEAFF | TRBV29-1
CASSLRSGTNTGELFF | TRBV11-3
CASQRGYQETQYF | TRBV14
CASSSRTLRFTQYF | TRBV11-3
CASSLDSGGGQPQHF | TRBV11-1
CASSVVSSGGAVRRIEQFF | TRBV9
CASSLTGAPAYEQYF | TRBV11-3
CSALGWNSYEQYF | TRBV29-1
CASSLGLAGAYYEQYF | TRBV28
CASSEGTSGLETQYF | TRBV9
CASSVASGGLADTQYF | TRBV9
CASRGALNTEAFF | TRBV6-8
CASTKGHEQYF | TRBV6-7
CAISEGWGAENLDTQYF | TRBV10-3
CASSLDIPPDTQYF | TRBV11-3
CASSPPGAGLFYGYTF | TRBV4-1
CASSEYRAVAPYEQYF | TRBV25-1